This section outlines one TCR beta chain sequence together with its context. The CDR3 loop spans 14 amino acids. Between the trimmed V and J ends, which lost 7 bases and 7 bases, there was a span of 16 bases. CDR1 is MNHEY, CDR2 SVGAGI, per germline. TCRdb's copy holds only in-frame clones and misses some; the assay was immunoSEQ multiplex PCR. Of fewer than 500,000 clones in the sample, approximately 87% are singletons; the top ten hold roughly 1.4%. These data come from a study of blood T cell repertoires in COVID-19. Sequencing was performed on PBMCs or T cells enriched from blood (not recorded which). This TCR came from a man aged 30-40 years who had recovered from COVID-19. The chain joins TRBV6-5 to TRBJ1-4; a weak D match, TRBD1 (6 bases). This CDR3 is CASISGGLGEKLFF. The CDR3 DNA reads TGTGCCAGCATTAGCGGGGGGCTCGGTGAAAAACTGTTTTTT.